This TCR beta chain was profiled in a study of chemoradiotherapy in HPV16-positive cancers. Study-wide results and limits: Only two HPV16-positive patients supplied the functional HPV-specificity definition.

Germline CDR1 and CDR2: WSHSY and SAAADI. Trimming cost V 8 bases and J 6 bases, with 12 bases left between them. CDR3 length: 12 residues. Some clones are missing from TCRdb's copy, which holds only in-frame ones; the method was immunoSEQ multiplex PCR. The sample holds roughly 13,000 clones; 69% are singletons and the top ten take less than 20%. Concerning this clone: Antigen unknown.

This clonotype was obtained from a human donor with HPV-associated anogenital cancer. Sampling was done from a patient who underwent chemoradiotherapy. The V gene is TRBV10-2, the J gene TRBJ2-3, with TRBD2 as a possible D gene (5 bases). CDR3 DNA sequence: TGCGCCAGCTCACTAGTAAGCGATACGCAGTATTTT. Encoded protein: CASSLVSDTQYF.